The rows below give T cell receptor beta chains drawn from one sample of a study of response to subunit inactivated influenza vaccine. TCRdb called the RT-PCR reads again in MiXCR, with one record for every CDR3 protein. In the table there are more than 250,000 distinct CDR3 sequences, around a fifth of which are singletons. The material was PBMCs from blood, obtained about 20 months after vaccination. The receptors here all came from a man between 50 and 75 years old who received an inactivated influenza vaccine. Each CDR3 is given with its conserved first and last residue.

V gene,CDR3 protein
TRBV11-2,CASSLGEGANYGYTF
TRBV12-3/TRBV12-4,CASSLAPGTGGDYGYTF
TRBV12-3/TRBV12-4,CASSFGGRQPQHF
TRBV18,CASSPDRTLTGSDTFF
TRBV4-2,CASSQDGGAYGYTF
TRBV11-2,CASSLDITQAPLNTEAFF
TRBV6-1,CASSDRGVYNSPLHF
TRBV6-2/TRBV6-3,CASIQGPGNTIYF
TRBV20-1,CSASSGGAAGELFF
TRBV7-9,CASSPGQGLEAFF
TRBV7-2,CASSLYLGPRTDTQYF
TRBV12-3/TRBV12-4,CASRRQGLGSGNTIYF
TRBV28,CASSPLGQSNTGELFF
TRBV4-2,CASKQGPGSPLHF
TRBV2,CATKSPDRRTNIQYF
TRBV4-3,CASSQDPDSEETQYF
TRBV4-2,CASSQEGVSEKLFF
TRBV29-1,CSVALQGATYGYTF
TRBV27,CASRGGRGRGTQYF
TRBV7-2,CASSDGGMGTNEKLFF
TRBV5-6,CASSPDPDTHPYYGYTF
TRBV2,CASSSSLGGYGYTF
TRBV6-1,CASTQETGRRANEKLFF
TRBV20-1,CSARSGYGYTF
TRBV20-1,CSATSGTDFGQPQHF
TRBV14,CASSQDSGRFTGELFF
TRBV7-6,CASVKETTGELFF
TRBV6-1,CASRKKGTGDGNTIYF
TRBV20-1,CSAYALQGSTEAFF
TRBV28,CASSPTSLENTGELFF
TRBV7-9,CASSPPRGVGSYGYTF